Listed below are T cell receptor beta chains from one sample, sequenced in a study of cytomegalovirus exposure and HLA in healthy donors. The repertoire was sequenced with immunoSEQ multiplex PCR; TCRdb's copy has only in-frame clones and lacks some. Here the sample spans about 150,000 clones, approximately 9% being singletons. The sample was PBMCs. These receptor sequences come from a male donor in good health and CMV-seronegative. Each CDR3 is given with its conserved first and last residue. D genes are given only for firm matches. Clone size is given for some rows only: seen once, a few or many times, or a class if the clone is expanded.

j_call	d_call	v_call	clone_size	cdr3_nt	cdr3_aa
TRBJ2-1	TRBD2	TRBV4-1	few	TGCGCCAGCAGCCAAGAAGGCGGGGGTAATGAGCAGTTCTTC	CASSQEGGGNEQFF
TRBJ2-3	.	TRBV28	few	TGTGCCAGCGCGAGTAGTCGGGGAGATACGCAGTATTTT	CASASSRGDTQYF
TRBJ2-3	.	TRBV4-2	.	TGTGCCAGCAGCCAAGACCATGGAGGGGAGTCAGATACGCAGTATTTT	CASSQDHGGESDTQYF
TRBJ1-1	.	TRBV11-1	.	TGTGCCAGCAGCTTAGAGACAGGGAACACTGAAGCTTTCTTT	CASSLETGNTEAFF
TRBJ2-1	TRBD2	TRBV2	few	TGTGCCAGCAGTAGACTAGCACAGATTTACAATGAGCAGTTCTTC	CASSRLAQIYNEQFF
TRBJ2-4	.	TRBV2	few	TGTGCCAGCAGTGACGGTCAGGGGTGGGTAGCCAAAAACATTCAGTACTTC	CASSDGQGWVAKNIQYF
TRBJ2-3	TRBD2	TRBV19	few	TGTGCCAGTAGTCTAGCGGGAGGATACAATACGCAGTATTTT	CASSLAGGYNTQYF
TRBJ2-3	TRBD1	TRBV7-3	.	TGTGCCAGCAGCTTAACCACAGGGGTCACGGATACGCAGTATTTT	CASSLTTGVTDTQYF
TRBJ1-3	.	TRBV5-1	.	TGCGCCAGCAGCTTGGAGGGGCAGTCTGGAAACACCATATATTTT	CASSLEGQSGNTIYF
TRBJ1-1	.	TRBV10-3	few	TGTGCCATCAGTGCCCAGGGAACGACTGAAGCTTTCTTT	CAISAQGTTEAFF